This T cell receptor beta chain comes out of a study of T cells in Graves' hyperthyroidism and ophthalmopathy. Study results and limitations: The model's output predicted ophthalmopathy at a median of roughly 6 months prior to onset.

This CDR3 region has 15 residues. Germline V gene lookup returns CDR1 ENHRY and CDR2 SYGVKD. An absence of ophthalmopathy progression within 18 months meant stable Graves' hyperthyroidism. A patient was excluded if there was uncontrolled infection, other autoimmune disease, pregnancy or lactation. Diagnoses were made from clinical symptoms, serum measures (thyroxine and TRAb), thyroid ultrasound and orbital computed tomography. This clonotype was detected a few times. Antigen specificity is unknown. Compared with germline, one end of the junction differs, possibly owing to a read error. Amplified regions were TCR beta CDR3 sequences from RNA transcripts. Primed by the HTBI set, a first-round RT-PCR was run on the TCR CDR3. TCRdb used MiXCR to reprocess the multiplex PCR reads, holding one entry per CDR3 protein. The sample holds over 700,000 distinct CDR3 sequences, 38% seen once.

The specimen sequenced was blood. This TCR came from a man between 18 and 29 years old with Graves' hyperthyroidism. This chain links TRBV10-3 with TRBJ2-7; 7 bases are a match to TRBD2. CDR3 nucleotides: TGTGCCAGCAGTGAGGATGAAGCGGGACCCTACGAGCAGTACTTC. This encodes CASSEDEAGPYEQYF.